This T cell receptor beta chain was recorded in a study of blood T cells in healthy people across ages (dated by TCRdb to about 2015). For the wider study: In model experiments, roughly one uniquely barcoded TCR beta cDNA molecule per two T cells was captured by template switching. The study analyzed two additional independent replicas of 1 million unique cDNA reads from the same blood draw for two donors, one aged 18 to 30 and one aged 80 or older. Donors of different ages were randomly distributed across sequencing lanes to avoid experimental bias. Donors were grouped into four age groups: young (average 16 years), middle-aged (under 40), aged (around 60) and long-lived (just over 80). To track age-related changes in TCR beta repertoire diversity, the study relied on deep sequencing normalized with unique cDNA molecular identifiers. Broad study findings and their caveats: Estimates of total diversity based on one million sequenced T cells were regarded as lower bounds and as underestimates. The long-lived group showed more naive CD4+ T cells, fewer expanded clones and increased TCR diversity than the aged group, suggesting age selection. Because donor CMV infection status was unknown, age-related changes in expanded clonotypes were potentially confounded. Bulk unsorted PBMC profiling prevented conclusive comparison of naive and antigen-experienced compartments. Observed TCR beta diversity per million T cells fell roughly linearly with age, and a significant reduction was already apparent by age about 43. There was a strong correlation between observed TCR beta diversity and the percentage of naive T cells measured by flow cytometry.

CDR1 is given as SGHRS and CDR2 as YFSETQ, both from the germline V gene. From its cysteine to its phenylalanine, the CDR3 spans 13 amino acids. The DNA shown is the 39-base CDR3, in frame from base 1. Points on this clonotype: This receptor's antigen is unknown. No qualities accompany the bases; no much larger clone lies one base away.

Library method: 5' RACE. TCRdb names Illumina HiSeq 2500 as the instrument used. The second PCR ran for roughly 6 to 11 cycles and used a J-beta primer mix along with a sample-barcoded 5' primer. A template-switch 5' adaptor carrying 12 random nucleotides introduced a unique molecular identifier onto each TCR beta cDNA molecule. Each sample yielded at least 2.5 million CDR3-containing paired-end reads. The Mint cDNA synthesis kit, primed by a TRBC-specific oligonucleotide, was used to synthesize first-strand cDNA from all RNA. Following uracil-DNA glycosylase treatment, a first 18-cycle PCR with universal primers M1SS and BC2_uni_R was performed on all cDNA. Per the authors' processing: For normalization, 1 million high-quality reads, each with a distinct molecular identifier, were randomly selected from each sample. Instead of being binned into consensus sequences, reads that shared molecular identifiers were thrown out. MiTCR, with a Q25 quality threshold and the strictest error-elimination algorithm, was used for CDR3 identification, clonotype clustering and error correction. A nonparametric unseen species model with Euler transformation was used to estimate a lower bound on total TCR beta diversity. TCRdb reworked the public reads: Q25 trimming with fastp, MiXCR clone assembly, productive beta chains retained. Each entry merges the rows of one CDR3 protein and shows their most common DNA and genes. Here the V and J calls rest on TCRdb's processing, not on the authors' analysis. The sample table shows 540,000 or so distinct CDR3 sequences, and around half are seen once. The ten largest clones represent about 22% of the sample.

Systemically healthy Caucasian individuals from Russia, around 39 in total and aged roughly 6 to 95 years, were included as donors. Ten milliliters of peripheral blood were drawn from each donor into EDTA-treated Vacutainer tubes. Ficoll-Paque density-gradient centrifugation was used to isolate PBMCs, with at least 6.5 million per sample. Total RNA, at least 6 micrograms per sample, was extracted from PBMCs with Trizol reagent. For every donor, flow cytometry on a PBMC aliquot measured the percentage of naive CD45RAhigh/CD27high T cells. The specimen was blood. Rearrangement joined TRBV5-1 to TRBJ2-5; the D gene remains uncertain. The DNA end is more similar to TRBJ2-7, so the J call may be wrong. The TCR comes from an elderly man in good health. In nucleotides, the sequence is TGCGCCAGCAGCTTGGGGTGGAGCTACGAGCAGTACTTC. This sequence encodes CASSLGWSYEQYF.